This T cell receptor beta chain was observed in a study of T cell responses to AZD1222 COVID-19 vaccine. Overall study findings and caveats: Recipients of AZD1222 seropositive at baseline numbered only 5 or 6.

V was cut by 0 bases and J by 7 bases, with 6 bases left in between. The CDR3 runs 13 residues. Germline V lookup: CDR1 SGHVS, CDR2 FQNEAQ. As concerns this clone: Antigen: not known.

Libraries were prepared by immunoSEQ multiplex PCR; TCRdb keeps only in-frame clonotypes and omits some of them. The profile shows about 130,000 clones, approximately 90% of them singletons. Sequencing used peripheral blood, obtained on day 0 of AZD1222 vaccination. The source of this sequence is an adult in good health. The chain has TRBV7-8 and TRBJ2-2, with D unresolved. CDR3 coding DNA: TGTGCCAGCAGCTTAGCAGGAATCGGGGAGCTGTTTTTT. Amino acid sequence: CASSLAGIGELFF.